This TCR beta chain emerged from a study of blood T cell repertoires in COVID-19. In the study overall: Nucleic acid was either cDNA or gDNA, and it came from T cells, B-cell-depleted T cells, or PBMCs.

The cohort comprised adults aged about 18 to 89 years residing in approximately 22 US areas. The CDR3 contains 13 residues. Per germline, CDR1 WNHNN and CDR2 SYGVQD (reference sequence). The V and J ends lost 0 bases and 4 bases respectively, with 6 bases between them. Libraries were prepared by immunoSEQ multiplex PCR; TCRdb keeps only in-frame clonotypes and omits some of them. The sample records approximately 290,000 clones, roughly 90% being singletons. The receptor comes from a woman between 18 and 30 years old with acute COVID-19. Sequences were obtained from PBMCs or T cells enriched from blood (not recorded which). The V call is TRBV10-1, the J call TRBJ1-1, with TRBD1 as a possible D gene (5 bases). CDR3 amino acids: CASSESGGTEAFF. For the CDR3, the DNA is TGCGCCAGCAGTGAGTCCGGGGGCACTGAAGCTTTCTTT.